Included here is one T cell receptor (beta chain) sequence, with context. Its antigen remains unknown. This record belongs to a study of cytomegalovirus exposure and HLA in healthy donors. Study-level points and caveats: Indistinguishable V segments, including TRBV6-2 and TRBV6-3, were excluded. Association of fewer than 20,000 TCR beta sequences with HLA alleles was found at 0.05 false discovery rate in a later analysis. It was only CMV serostatus that was available as immune exposure information.

This PCR relied on a set of 60 Vbeta primers and 13 Jbeta primers. This table comes from immunoSEQ multiplex PCR, and its TCRdb copy is limited to in-frame clones, with some not included. Of roughly 200,000 clones in the sample, roughly 85% were seen once. Trimming removed 4 bases at V and 2 bases at J, with 14 bases between. The CDR3 has 15 amino acids. In germline, CDR1 is ENHRY, CDR2 SYGVKD. The gene calls are TRBV10-3 and TRBJ2-5; D may be TRBD1 (5 bases). Sample: PBMCs. This clonotype originated in a woman under 40 in good health and CMV-seropositive. The CDR3 is CAISGISKGQETQYF. The CDR3 region has the DNA TGTGCCATCAGTGGCATCTCGAAGGGGCAAGAGACCCAGTACTTC.